This TCR beta chain emerged from a study of blood T cell repertoires in COVID-19. Turning to the study itself: Italy, Spain and the United States were the sources of the convalescent and acute COVID-19 samples. T cells, B-cell-depleted T cells, or PBMCs supplied cDNA or gDNA.

Germline assignment: CDR1 LGHDT and CDR2 YNNKEL (reference sequence). With 4 bases removed from V and 7 bases from J, the gap between germline ends came to 24 bases. The CDR3 is 17 amino acids. Original processing methods: Quantification of nucleated cells was approximated via reference gene primer amplification. Repertoires were generated with immunoSEQ multiplex PCR, while TCRdb's copy carries only in-frame clones and drops some. V and J calls and clone size come straight from that table; D and trimming were deduced from the DNA. The sample lists about 360,000 clones, less than 90% occurring once. The chain has TRBV3-1 (or the pseudogene TRBV3-2) and TRBJ2-3, with D perhaps matching TRBD2 (8 bases). The clonotype originates from a woman aged 55-70 years with COVID-19, enrolled during active disease. Material for sequencing was peripheral blood. The CDR3 bases are TGTGCCAGCAGCCTTTCAGGGGGACGCGGGGGGCCATATACGCAGTATTTT. Its translation is CASSLSGGRGGPYTQYF.